These T cell receptor beta chains were read from a single sample in a study of shared clonotypes between healthy human individuals. Profiled with immunoSEQ multiplex PCR; TCRdb holds only in-frame clones, not every one. The sample carries 2 million to 3 million clones, approximately 93% recorded once. The sequencing sample was made of naive CD4+ T cells from PBMCs. The receptors originated from a man younger than 35 in good health. Some clones in this sample may be carry-over from other donors' samples. The CDR3 runs from the conserved cysteine through the conserved F or W. A D gene is named only where the DNA matches it firmly. Clone size appears in some rows only: once, few, many, or a class for an expanded clone.

J gene: TRBJ2-2
V gene: TRBV7-7
clone size: .
D gene: TRBD2
CDR3 protein: CASSLGLAANTGELFF
CDR3 DNA: TGTGCCAGCAGCTTAGGGCTAGCGGCGAACACCGGGGAGCTGTTTTTT

J gene: TRBJ2-7
V gene: TRBV27
clone size: .
D gene: .
CDR3 protein: CASSPLGRLSYEQYF
CDR3 DNA: TGTGCCAGCAGTCCTTTGGGGAGGCTATCCTACGAGCAGTACTTC

J gene: TRBJ2-6
V gene: TRBV6-5
clone size: .
D gene: TRBD2
CDR3 protein: CASRRGSGANVLTF
CDR3 DNA: TGTGCCAGCAGGCGGGGGTCTGGGGCCAACGTCCTGACTTTC

J gene: TRBJ2-5
V gene: TRBV5-1
clone size: .
D gene: .
CDR3 protein: CASSLGGAEGETQYF
CDR3 DNA: TGCGCCAGCAGCTTGGGAGGGGCGGAGGGAGAGACCCAGTACTTC

J gene: TRBJ2-3
V gene: TRBV7-2
clone size: .
D gene: .
CDR3 protein: CASSWGTRPTDTQYF
CDR3 DNA: TGTGCCAGCAGCTGGGGGACCCGACCCACAGATACGCAGTATTTT

J gene: TRBJ2-2
V gene: TRBV7-9
clone size: .
D gene: .
CDR3 protein: CASSLFIGTSNTGELFF
CDR3 DNA: TGTGCCAGCAGCTTATTCATCGGGACTTCGAACACCGGGGAGCTGTTTTTT

J gene: TRBJ2-3
V gene: TRBV30
clone size: .
D gene: .
CDR3 protein: CAWRRRGSTDTQYF
CDR3 DNA: TGTGCCTGGAGAAGGAGGGGGAGCACAGATACGCAGTATTTT

J gene: TRBJ1-2
V gene: TRBV7-6
clone size: .
D gene: .
CDR3 protein: CASSLSPGGNNYGYTF
CDR3 DNA: TGTGCCAGCAGCTTGTCTCCGGGGGGTAATAACTATGGCTACACCTTC

J gene: TRBJ2-3
V gene: TRBV15
clone size: .
D gene: TRBD2
CDR3 protein: CATSNRWAGGTDTQYF
CDR3 DNA: TGTGCCACCAGCAATAGGTGGGCGGGAGGGACAGATACGCAGTATTTT

J gene: TRBJ1-1
V gene: TRBV7-3
clone size: .
D gene: .
CDR3 protein: CASSLTPGPEAFF
CDR3 DNA: TGTGCCAGCAGCTTAACTCCGGGGCCTGAAGCTTTCTTT

J gene: TRBJ2-7
V gene: TRBV5-4
clone size: .
D gene: .
CDR3 protein: CASSLSGTDYEQYF
CDR3 DNA: TGTGCCAGCAGCCTATCCGGGACCGATTACGAGCAGTACTTC

J gene: TRBJ2-2
V gene: TRBV7-3
clone size: .
D gene: TRBD1
CDR3 protein: CASSYPIQGARGELFF
CDR3 DNA: TGTGCCAGCAGCTACCCCATACAGGGGGCGAGGGGGGAGCTGTTTTTT

J gene: TRBJ2-3
V gene: TRBV5-1
clone size: .
D gene: .
CDR3 protein: CASSWGGGNTDTQYF
CDR3 DNA: TGCGCCAGCAGCTGGGGCGGCGGGAACACAGATACGCAGTATTTT

J gene: TRBJ2-2
V gene: TRBV9
clone size: .
D gene: TRBD2
CDR3 protein: CASSPRGDTGELFF
CDR3 DNA: TGTGCCAGCAGCCCCCGGGGGGACACCGGGGAGCTGTTTTTT

J gene: TRBJ1-2
V gene: TRBV27
clone size: .
D gene: TRBD1
CDR3 protein: CASSQSTGGFYGYTF
CDR3 DNA: TGTGCCAGCAGTCAAAGTACAGGGGGCTTCTATGGCTACACCTTC

J gene: TRBJ2-5
V gene: TRBV5-1
clone size: .
D gene: TRBD1
CDR3 protein: CASSLTGTQETQYF
CDR3 DNA: TGCGCCAGCAGCCTGACAGGGACCCAAGAGACCCAGTACTTC

J gene: TRBJ2-1
V gene: TRBV4-2
clone size: .
D gene: .
CDR3 protein: CASSQVGAEGSSYNEQFF
CDR3 DNA: TGTGCCAGCAGCCAAGTAGGAGCGGAGGGGAGCTCCTACAATGAGCAGTTCTTC

J gene: TRBJ1-5
V gene: TRBV7-2
clone size: once
D gene: .
CDR3 protein: CASSLSWGSNQPQHF
CDR3 DNA: TGTGCCAGCAGCTTAAGTTGGGGTAGCAATCAGCCCCAGCATTTT

J gene: TRBJ1-1
V gene: TRBV5-1
clone size: .
D gene: .
CDR3 protein: CASSLAPASNTEAFF
CDR3 DNA: TGCGCCAGCAGCTTGGCTCCAGCGTCGAACACTGAAGCTTTCTTT

J gene: TRBJ1-5
V gene: TRBV6-1
clone size: .
D gene: .
CDR3 protein: CASSEALSQPQHF
CDR3 DNA: TGTGCCAGCAGTGAAGCCCTTTCTCAGCCCCAGCATTTT

J gene: TRBJ1-5
V gene: TRBV18
clone size: .
D gene: TRBD1
CDR3 protein: CASCTGTGDQPQHF
CDR3 DNA: TGTGCCAGCTGTACCGGGACAGGGGATCAGCCCCAGCATTTT

J gene: TRBJ2-1
V gene: TRBV4-1
clone size: .
D gene: .
CDR3 protein: CASSQDQRSSWNEQFF
CDR3 DNA: TGCGCCAGCAGCCAAGATCAGCGGTCTTCTTGGAATGAGCAGTTCTTC

J gene: TRBJ1-5
V gene: TRBV10-3
clone size: once
D gene: .
CDR3 protein: CTISESRDQPQHF
CDR3 DNA: TGTACCATCAGTGAGTCGAGGGATCAGCCCCAGCATTTT

J gene: TRBJ2-7
V gene: TRBV27
clone size: .
D gene: .
CDR3 protein: CASRVLSATIYEQYF
CDR3 DNA: TGTGCCAGCAGGGTTTTGTCAGCTACTATCTACGAGCAGTACTTC

J gene: TRBJ1-2
V gene: TRBV6-5
clone size: .
D gene: .
CDR3 protein: CASKTDYGYTF
CDR3 DNA: TGTGCCAGCAAGACAGACTATGGCTACACCTTC

J gene: TRBJ1-2
V gene: TRBV4-1
clone size: .
D gene: .
CDR3 protein: CASSQDPASNYGYTF
CDR3 DNA: TGCGCCAGCAGCCAAGACCCCGCATCCAACTATGGCTACACCTTC

J gene: TRBJ2-3
V gene: TRBV4-3
clone size: .
D gene: TRBD2
CDR3 protein: CASSQGLAGLTDTQYF
CDR3 DNA: TGCGCCAGCAGCCAAGGGCTAGCGGGACTCACAGATACGCAGTATTTT

J gene: TRBJ2-7
V gene: TRBV5-4
clone size: .
D gene: TRBD2
CDR3 protein: CASSNVVAGGSYEQYF
CDR3 DNA: TGTGCCAGCAGCAATGTTGTAGCGGGAGGTTCCTACGAGCAGTACTTC

J gene: TRBJ1-2
V gene: TRBV5-1
clone size: .
D gene: .
CDR3 protein: CASSPSWDNYGYTF
CDR3 DNA: TGCGCCAGCTCTCCCTCGTGGGACAACTATGGCTACACCTTC

J gene: TRBJ2-1
V gene: TRBV6-5
clone size: .
D gene: TRBD2
CDR3 protein: CASSYDGGRSYNEQFF
CDR3 DNA: TGTGCCAGCAGTTACGATGGCGGGAGATCCTACAATGAGCAGTTCTTC

J gene: TRBJ2-5
V gene: TRBV4-1
clone size: .
D gene: .
CDR3 protein: CASSQVATAQETQYF
CDR3 DNA: TGCGCCAGCAGCCAAGTGGCGACAGCCCAAGAGACCCAGTACTTC

J gene: TRBJ2-7
V gene: TRBV19
clone size: .
D gene: .
CDR3 protein: CATRRNSYEQYF
CDR3 DNA: TGTGCCACCCGACGGAATTCCTACGAGCAGTACTTC

J gene: TRBJ1-5
V gene: TRBV5-1
clone size: .
D gene: .
CDR3 protein: CASSWTGAGQPQHF
CDR3 DNA: TGCGCCAGCAGCTGGACGGGGGCAGGTCAGCCCCAGCATTTT